This T cell receptor beta chain was documented in a study of beta chain features in type 1 diabetes. Study-level background: Healthy donors resembled patients in age, gender and cell yields.

The investigators reverse transcribed all of the isolated RNA, so they sequenced expressed TCRB transcripts. Data came from immunoSEQ multiplex PCR; TCRdb stores just in-frame clones and leaves some out. The repertoire consists of approximately 730,000 clones, with roughly an eighth occurring once and the leading ten covering 0.022%. A CD45RO/CCR7/CD25/CD127/CD95/CD27 panel sorted naive, central memory, regulatory and stem cell-like memory CD4+ cells. Study results and limitations: Lower insertion and higher deletion counts appeared at VDJ junctions in type 1 diabetes patients. The naive, central memory and Treg TCRB repertoires showed an apparent similarity that was greater among patients than among healthy donors. Type 1 diabetes patients had moderately but significantly shorter TCRB CDR3s in all four CD4+ subsets.

Germline assignment: CDR1 MDHEN and CDR2 SYDVKM. The ends were cut back, 5 bases at V and 3 bases at J, with 16 bases in the middle. This CDR3 has 15 residues. Concerning this clone: Its matching antigen is unknown.

Sequenced material: naive CD4+ T cells from blood. J is TRBJ1-1 and V is TRBV28; D gene uncertain. This TCR was recovered from a man between 18 and 35 years old with type 1 diabetes. CDR3 nucleotide sequence: TGTGCCAGCAGTCTCCAGGACCCCTGGGACACTGAAGCTTTCTTT. Translating gives CASSLQDPWDTEAFF.